The 20 T cell receptor beta chains below were found in one sample sequenced in a study of response to subunit inactivated influenza vaccine. MiXCR, applied by TCRdb to the RT-PCR reads, yields one record per CDR3 protein. The sample holds approximately 700,000 distinct CDR3 sequences; around 14% are singletons and the top ten take approximately 10%. The sequencing used PBMCs from blood, collected approximately 13 days after vaccination. The receptors stem from a man over 45 who received an inactivated influenza vaccine.

The gene calls are TRBV7-2 and TRBJ2-2, with a weak D call TRBD1 (6 bases). Trimming took off 6 bases at V and 6 bases at J, with 17 bases between the two ends. CDR3 size: 15 residues. From germline, CDR1 is SGHTA and CDR2 FQGNSA. The CDR3 DNA follows: TGTGCCAGCAGTTTATTGGGTCAGGGGTCCGGGGAGCTGTTTTTT. Amino acid sequence: CASSLLGQGSGELFF.

The V gene is TRBV21-1, the J gene TRBJ2-7; TRBD1 is the table's D call, not checked against the DNA. TRBV21-1 is given as a pseudogene. The CDR3 spans 15 residues. CDR3 region: CASAYSGAPLYEQYF. For the CDR3, the DNA is TGTGCCAGCGCTTATTCAGGGGCCCCACTCTACGAGCAGTACTTC.

The V gene is TRBV12-3 or TRBV12-4, the J gene TRBJ2-5; 9 bases align to TRBD1. The junction had 14 bases not matched to a gene; V was cut back by 7 bases and J by 5 bases. This CDR3 contains 16 residues. The CDR3 region is CASTYRGQGKSETQYF. CDR3 DNA: TGTGCCAGCACCTACCGGGGACAGGGCAAATCGGAGACCCAGTACTTC.

The gene calls are TRBV28 and TRBJ2-3; D may be TRBD2 (5 bases). The length of the CDR3 is 15 residues. Trimming left V 8 bases short and J 7 bases short, with 22 bases between. Germline V CDR1 and CDR2: MDHEN, SYDVKM. CDR3 in amino acids: CASHTPSLGRNTQYF. CDR3 nucleotide sequence: TGTGCCAGCCACACCCCATCGCTGGGGAGAAATACGCAGTATTTT.

This clonotype was seen more than once but under ten times. CDR3 protein: CATLDRGGETQYF. CDR3 in DNA: TGTGCCACCCTGGACAGGGGAGGAGAGACCCAGTACTTC. This chain uses TRBV10-3 with TRBJ2-5; 9 nucleotides match TRBD1. This CDR3 has 13 residues. Trimming took 10 bases from V and 4 from J; bases not matched to a gene: 7. Germline assignment: CDR1 ENHRY and CDR2 SYGVKD.

The genes are TRBV28 and TRBJ2-2, with TRBD2 matching over 8 bases. J lost 0 bases, V lost 1 base, and 4 bases had no gene match. The CDR3 is 17 amino acids. Germline V lookup: CDR1 MDHEN, CDR2 SYDVKM. The CDR3 spells CASSLYTGGPNTGELFF. CDR3 DNA: TGTGCCAGCAGTTTATATACGGGAGGGCCGAACACCGGGGAGCTGTTTTTT.

The CDR3 here is CASSLGSGLTSYNEQFF. The CDR3 coding sequence is TGCGCCAGCAGCTTGGGTTCAGGACTTACCTCCTACAATGAGCAGTTCTTC. The chain carries TRBV5-1 and TRBJ2-1; weak D call: TRBD2 (5 bases). The CDR3 has 17 residues. Germline CDR1 is SGHRS and CDR2 is YFSETQ. Trimming cost V 0 bases and J 0 bases, with 13 bases left between them.

The chain joins TRBV12-3 or TRBV12-4 to TRBJ1-5; perhaps TRBD1 as D (5 bases). The CDR3 has 15 amino acids. Trimming took off 3 bases at V and 5 bases at J, with 14 bases between the two ends. For the CDR3, the DNA is TGTGCCAGCAGTTTGGGCAGGGAGGCTCATCAGCCCCAGCATTTT. This encodes CASSLGREAHQPQHF.

This chain links TRBV5-5 with TRBJ2-2; the D is unclear. Trimming removed 3 bases at V and 8 bases at J, with 8 bases between. This CDR3 comprises 12 residues. Germline-derived CDR1 and CDR2 are SGHKS and YYEKEE (reference sequence). The CDR3 DNA reads as TGTGCCAGCAGCTCCTGGGAAGGGGAGCTGTTTTTT. Encoded protein: CASSSWEGELFF. The whole variable domain, filled in from reference TRBV5-5 and TRBJ2-2, reads DAGVTQSPTHLIKTRGQQVTLRCSPISGHKSVSWYQQVLGQGPQFIFQYYEKEERGRGNFPDRFSARQFPNYSSELNVNALLLGDSALYLCASSSWEGELFFGEGSRLTVL.

This clonotype was detected only a few times. The chain couples TRBV5-1 to TRBJ1-3; D is ambiguous. This CDR3 is built from 15 residues. Germline assignment: CDR1 SGHRS and CDR2 YFSETQ. The V end was cut by 0 bases, the J end by 0 bases, with 7 bases between. The DNA for the CDR3 is TGCGCCAGCAGCTTGGAAGTGGACTCTGGAAACACCATATATTTT. This sequence encodes CASSLEVDSGNTIYF.

This rearrangement joins TRBV6-5 to TRBJ2-5; TRBD1 agrees at 8 bases. There are 14 residues in the CDR3. CDR1 is MNHEY, CDR2 SVGAGI, per germline. J lost 4 bases, V lost 4 bases, and 5 bases had no gene match. CDR3 in amino acids: CASSSQGDGETQYF. The CDR3 DNA sequence: TGTGCCAGCAGTTCACAGGGGGACGGAGAGACCCAGTACTTC.

The rearrangement joins TRBV6-2 or TRBV6-3 to TRBJ2-1; TRBD1 agrees at 11 bases. The V gene's germline CDR1 is MNHEY and CDR2 SVGEGT. The V segment lost 0 bases and the J segment 7 bases; nucleotides outside the gene matches: 5. The CDR3 contains 16 residues. CDR3 sequence: CASSYSTDRGLNEQFF. The CDR3 DNA sequence: TGTGCCAGCAGTTACTCGACGGACAGGGGGCTGAATGAGCAGTTCTTC.

The CDR3 reads CASSPTYRVAGNTIYF. CDR3 bases: TGTGCCAGCAGTCCGACATACAGGGTTGCTGGAAACACCATATATTTT. V and J are TRBV6-1 and TRBJ1-3; a weak D match, TRBD1 (6 bases). Germline V gene sequence: CDR1 MNHNS, CDR2 SASEGT. V was cut by 5 bases and J by 2 bases, with 16 bases left in between. The CDR3 covers 16 residues.

J is TRBJ1-5 and V is TRBV7-8; D is uncertain. Deletions cut 0 bases from V and 7 bases from J, with 13 bases between. Germline CDR1 reads SGHVS; CDR2 reads FQNEAQ. This CDR3 spans 15 amino acids. CDR3 coding DNA: TGTGCCAGCAGCTTAGCGGTGGGTACTGTACAGCCCCAGCATTTT. Amino acids: CASSLAVGTVQPQHF.

This clonotype was found a few times. The chain has TRBV24-1 and TRBJ2-2; D is undetermined. CDR3 length: 14 residues. Deletions cut 5 bases from V and 4 bases from J, with 10 bases between. From germline, CDR1 is KGHDR and CDR2 SFDVKD. Here the CDR3 reads CATSGGVGTGELFF. CDR3 in DNA: TGTGCCACCAGTGGAGGTGTTGGCACCGGGGAGCTGTTTTTT.

This clonotype was detected many times. The rearrangement uses TRBV24-1 and TRBJ1-1; TRBD1 might be the D (6 bases). This CDR3 contains 16 residues. Germline CDR1 is KGHDR and CDR2 is SFDVKD. V gave up 4 bases and J gave up 1 base, with 15 bases separating them. In DNA form, the CDR3 reads TGTGCCACCAGTGAAAGCGGGGGCGTTGGGAACACTGAAGCTTTCTTT. It specifies CATSESGGVGNTEAFF.

The gene calls are TRBV2 and TRBJ1-6; D uncertain. Germline-derived CDR1 and CDR2 are SNHLY and FYNNEI. Trimming shortened V by 2 bases and J by 6 bases, and 11 bases separated the two germline ends. This CDR3 is 15 amino acids long. The chain's CDR3 is CASSELRPINSPLHF. The CDR3 bases are TGTGCCAGCAGTGAACTCCGGCCGATTAATTCACCCCTCCACTTT.

The V call is TRBV20-1, the J call TRBJ2-7; 9 bases map to TRBD2. The CDR3 covers 14 residues. Trimming removed 5 bases from V and 4 bases from J; junction bases left unmatched: 9. Germline-derived CDR1 and CDR2 are DFQATT and SNEGSKA (reference sequence). The CDR3 here is CSAPYSGRRYEQYF. The CDR3 nucleotides are TGCAGTGCTCCTTATAGCGGGAGAAGATACGAGCAGTACTTC.

This clonotype came up a few times. The chain uses TRBV10-1 and TRBJ1-5, with D unclear. The CDR3 length is 15 residues. The ends were cut back, 7 bases at V and 0 bases at J, with 13 bases in the middle. The germline V gene encodes CDR1 WNHNN and CDR2 SYGVQD (reference sequence). CDR3 bases: TGCGCCAGCACGGGAGGGCTTCTTAGCAATCAGCCCCAGCATTTT. Protein sequence: CASTGGLLSNQPQHF.

The chain carries TRBV6-2 or TRBV6-3 and TRBJ2-3, with no clear D. This CDR3 comprises 16 residues. Germline V gives CDR1 MNHEY, CDR2 SVGEGT. Trimming took off 2 bases at V and 4 bases at J, with 16 bases between the two ends. The CDR3 loop reads CASSYTVSAKADTQYF. The CDR3 nucleotides are TGTGCCAGCAGTTACACCGTTTCAGCGAAGGCAGATACGCAGTATTTT.